Listed here are 20 T cell receptor beta chains from one sample, sequenced in a study of regulatory T cells in long-lasting Graves disease. For TCR beta, libraries came from iRepertoire HTBI primers and Arm-PCR of CDR3 regions. TCRdb ran MiXCR on the multiplex PCR reads and lists one entry per CDR3 protein. This sample yields 300,000 to 350,000 distinct CDR3 sequences, of which 15% to 20% are seen a single time; 29% belongs to the top ten. Time point meaning: persistent/refractory GD, antithyroid drugs over 5 years with positive TRAb. RNA from PBMCs was the source of the TCR library. The sample consisted of peripheral blood mononuclear cells (PBMCs), taken when the disease was refractory, from a patient treated with antithyroid drugs. The receptors were gathered from a female donor with Graves disease.

This chain uses TRBV20-1 with TRBJ1-3, with D perhaps matching TRBD1 (6 bases). The CDR3 contains 15 residues. Germline loops: CDR1 DFQATT, CDR2 SNEGSKA (reference sequence). The ends were cut back, 3 bases at V and 1 base at J, with 13 bases in the middle. CDR3 DNA sequence: TGCAGTGCTAGTAAGGGGGATTGGTCTGGAAACACCATATATTTT. Its protein is CSASKGDWSGNTIYF.

V gene TRBV6-9 combines with J gene TRBJ2-2; D is tentatively TRBD1 or TRBD2 (5 bases each). The CDR3 sequence is 15 residues long. Trimming took 3 bases from V and 7 from J, leaving 15 bases between them. Germline V CDR1 and CDR2: MNHGY, SVAAGI. Written as DNA, the CDR3 is TGTGCCAGCAGTTACGAAGGGACCCTTGGCGGGGAGCTGTTTTTT. Translation: CASSYEGTLGGELFF.

J is TRBJ2-2 and V is TRBV24-1; TRBD2 aligns across 10 bases. Trimming took 7 bases from V and 7 from J; bases not matched to a gene: 14. Germline CDR1 and CDR2: KGHDR and SFDVKD. The CDR3 runs 17 residues. This CDR3 reads CATSETSSGGTLGELFF. The CDR3 DNA sequence: TGTGCCACCAGCGAGACCTCTAGCGGGGGTACTCTCGGGGAGCTGTTTTTT.

This clonotype was picked up a small number of times. This may be a read error: a much more frequent sequence differs by one nucleotide. The J gene is TRBJ1-5, the V gene TRBV28; a possible D gene is TRBD1 (6 bases). From germline, CDR1 is MDHEN and CDR2 SYDVKM. CDR3 length: 13 amino acids. V lost 6 bases and J 5 bases, leaving 11 bases between the germline ends. Written as DNA, the CDR3 is TGTGCCAGCAGCGGGGCAGGGGATCAGCCCCAGCATTTT. Its protein product is CASSGAGDQPQHF. Filled out from reference TRBV28 and TRBJ1-5, the complete variable domain reads DVKVTQSSRYLVKRTGEKVFLECVQDMDHENMFWYRQDPGLGLRLIYFSYDVKMKEKGDIPEGYSVSREKKERFSLILESASTNQTSMYLCASSGAGDQPQHFGDGTRLSIL.

This chain uses TRBV5-1 with TRBJ2-2, with D tentatively TRBD2 (6 bases). V was cut by 0 bases and J by 8 bases, with 8 bases left in between. The CDR3 is 13 amino acids. Germline V lookup: CDR1 SGHRS, CDR2 YFSETQ. The DNA of the CDR3 is TGCGCCAGCAGCTTGGTACTAGCTGGGGAGCTGTTTTTT. It translates to CASSLVLAGELFF.

The V and J genes are TRBV7-3 and TRBJ1-1; tentatively, D is TRBD1 (5 bases). V was trimmed by 5 bases and J by 1 base, leaving 14 bases between them. Germline CDR1 is SGHTA and CDR2 is FQGTGA. This CDR3 comprises 15 residues. The CDR3 DNA reads as TGTGCCAGCAGCGTGTCACGGGACCCGAACACTGAAGCTTTCTTT. Encoded protein: CASSVSRDPNTEAFF. The whole variable domain, remainder taken from reference TRBV7-3 and TRBJ1-1, is GAGVSQTPSNKVTEKGKYVELRCDPISGHTALYWYRQSLGQGPEFLIYFQGTGAADDSGLPNDRFFAVRPEGSVSTLKIQRTERGDSAVYLCASSVSRDPNTEAFFGQGTRLTVV.

The V and J genes are TRBV6-2 or TRBV6-3 and TRBJ2-6; 7 bases match TRBD1. J lost 2 bases, V lost 6 bases, and 4 bases had no gene match. The CDR3 loop spans 15 amino acids. Per the germline V gene, CDR1 is MNHEY and CDR2 is SVGEGT. CDR3 bases: TGTGCCAGCAGCCGAACAGGGGCTGGGGCCAACGTCCTGACTTTC. This codes for CASSRTGAGANVLTF.

This clonotype appeared many times. The rearrangement joins TRBV2 to TRBJ1-5, with D perhaps matching TRBD1 (6 bases). This CDR3 region has 17 residues. Germline CDR1 SNHLY, CDR2 FYNNEI. V lost 7 bases to trimming and J lost 2 bases, with 21 bases between them. Written as DNA, the CDR3 is TGTGCCAGCAATACGTTTCAGGGGTTAGTGGGCAATCAGCCCCAGCATTTT. It specifies CASNTFQGLVGNQPQHF.

This clonotype has at least ten counts. This chain uses TRBV7-3 with TRBJ2-7, with 10 bases aligning to TRBD2. The V segment lost 0 bases and the J segment 5 bases; nucleotides outside the gene matches: 4. Germline loops: CDR1 SGHTA, CDR2 FQGTGA. This CDR3 contains 15 residues. The CDR3 protein is CASSLTASGSNEQYF. CDR3 nucleotides: TGTGCCAGCAGCTTAACCGCTAGCGGGAGTAACGAGCAGTACTTC.

The sample holds a few counts of this clonotype. The rearrangement uses TRBV7-2 and TRBJ1-6; D is undetermined. From germline, CDR1 is SGHTA and CDR2 FQGNSA. V lost 3 bases and J 9 bases, leaving 24 bases between the germline ends. The CDR3 is 18 amino acids. The CDR3 DNA is TGTGCCAGCAGCTTTTCCTCTACTTCCAGGAAAGTCCTTTCACCCCTCCACTTT. It specifies CASSFSSTSRKVLSPLHF.

The rearrangement joins TRBV9 to TRBJ1-1, with D unclear. Trimming took 0 bases from V and 4 from J, leaving 4 bases between them. Germline V CDR1 and CDR2: SGDLS, YYNGEE. The CDR3 is made up of 12 amino acids. CDR3 protein: CASSVDGTEAFF. The CDR3 coding sequence is TGTGCCAGCAGCGTAGACGGCACTGAAGCTTTCTTT.

This clonotype was seen a few times. J is TRBJ1-6 and V is TRBV28; D may be TRBD1 (6 bases). CDR3 length: 15 amino acids. The V end was cut by 10 bases, the J end by 9 bases, with 22 bases between. CDR1 and CDR2 (germline): MDHEN, SYDVKM. The CDR3 spells CATTPLGGRGSPLHF. The CDR3 coding sequence is TGTGCCACCACCCCTCTGGGGGGCCGGGGTTCACCCCTCCACTTT.

A few counts support this clonotype. The V gene is TRBV7-6, the J gene TRBJ2-4, with D possibly TRBD1 on 5 matching bases. Trimming cost V 2 bases and J 0 bases, with 8 bases left between them. Germline V gene sequence: CDR1 SGHVS, CDR2 FNYEAQ. The CDR3 is 15 residues long. The DNA for the CDR3 is TGTGCCAGCAGCTTACCGACAGTAGCCAAAAACATTCAGTACTTC. Its protein is CASSLPTVAKNIQYF. The whole variable domain, filled in from reference TRBV7-6 and TRBJ2-4, reads GAGVSQSPRYKVTKRGQDVALRCDPISGHVSLYWYRQALGQGPEFLTYFNYEAQQDKSGLPNDRFSAERPEGSISTLTIQRTEQRDSAMYRCASSLPTVAKNIQYFGAGTRLSVL.

The gene calls are TRBV4-1 and TRBJ2-7; 9 nucleotides agree with TRBD2. Trimming took 5 bases from V and 3 from J; bases not matched to a gene: 11. This CDR3 is 16 amino acids long. Germline CDR1 MGHRA, CDR2 YSYEKL. The CDR3 bases are TGCGCCAGCAGCGTAAACCGCGGGAGGGACGGCTACGAGCAGTACTTC. Translated, it gives CASSVNRGRDGYEQYF.

This clonotype came up a few times. A much larger clone lies one base from this, so it may be a read error. The V and J genes are TRBV13 and TRBJ2-7; maybe TRBD1 (6 bases). The CDR3 loop spans 14 amino acids. Germline V gene data show CDR1 as PRHDT and CDR2 as FYEKMQ (reference sequence). Between the trimmed V and J ends, which lost 1 base and 2 bases, there was a span of 9 bases. The CDR3, as DNA: TGTGCCAGCAGCTTAGACGGGACAACCTACGAGCAGTACTTC. It encodes CASSLDGTTYEQYF.

The sample holds many counts of this clonotype. CDR3 protein: CSARKGGATNTGELFF. For the CDR3, the DNA is TGCAGTGCTAGAAAAGGAGGGGCTACGAACACCGGGGAGCTGTTTTTT. The J gene is TRBJ2-2, the V gene TRBV20-1; perhaps TRBD2 as D (6 bases). The germline gives CDR1 DFQATT, CDR2 SNEGSKA (reference sequence). The CDR3 totals 16 residues. The ends were cut back, 2 bases at V and 0 bases at J, with 13 bases in the middle.

V gene TRBV29-1 combines with J gene TRBJ2-3; the D is unclear. This CDR3 region has 14 residues. Trimming pared 7 bases from V and 1 base from J, leaving 15 bases between. Per germline, CDR1 SQVTM and CDR2 ANQGSEA. The CDR3 nucleotides are TGCAGCGCCCGGAGTCCCACCGGCACAGATACGCAGTATTTT. Amino acids: CSARSPTGTDTQYF.

This clonotype turned up a few times. The V and J genes are TRBV2 and TRBJ2-2; 7 bases align to TRBD2. The V gene end was trimmed by 10 bases and the J gene end by 3 bases; junction bases not matched to a gene: 8. There are 14 residues in the CDR3. CDR1 and CDR2 from the germline V gene are SNHLY and FYNNEI. The CDR3 is CATSRGVDTGELFF. The CDR3 bases are TGTGCCACTTCTCGGGGGGTAGACACCGGGGAGCTGTTTTTT.

This clonotype was recorded a few times. The chain has TRBV20-1 and TRBJ2-7; D gene uncertain. V lost 1 base to trimming and J lost 2 bases, with 18 bases between them. Per the germline V gene, CDR1 is DFQATT and CDR2 is SNEGSKA (reference sequence). This CDR3 region has 16 residues. Here the CDR3 DNA reads TGCAGTGCTAGAGCTGACGTGGGGTCCCTACCCTACGAGCAGTACTTC. It translates to CSARADVGSLPYEQYF.

V gene TRBV18 combines with J gene TRBJ2-7, with 9 positions matching TRBD1. This CDR3 region has 13 residues. Trimming at V came to 6 bases and at J to 3 bases, leaving 3 bases not matched to a gene. Germline lookup yields CDR1 KGHSH and CDR2 LQKENI. The CDR3 nucleotides are TGTGCCAGCTCGGACAGGGGACTCTACGAGCAGTACTTC. This codes for CASSDRGLYEQYF.